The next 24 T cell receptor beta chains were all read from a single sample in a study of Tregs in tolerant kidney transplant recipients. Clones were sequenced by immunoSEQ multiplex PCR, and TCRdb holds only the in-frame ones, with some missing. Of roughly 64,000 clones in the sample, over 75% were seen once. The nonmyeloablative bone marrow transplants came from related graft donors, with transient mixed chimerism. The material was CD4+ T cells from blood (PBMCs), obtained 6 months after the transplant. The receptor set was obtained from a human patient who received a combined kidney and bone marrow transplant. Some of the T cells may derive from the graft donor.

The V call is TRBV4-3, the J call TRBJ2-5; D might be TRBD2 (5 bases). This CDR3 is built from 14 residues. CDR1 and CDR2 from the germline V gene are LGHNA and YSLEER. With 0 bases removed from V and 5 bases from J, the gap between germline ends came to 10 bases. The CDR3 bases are TGCGCCAGCAGCCAAGACATTAGAGGGGAGACCCAGTACTTC. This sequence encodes CASSQDIRGETQYF.

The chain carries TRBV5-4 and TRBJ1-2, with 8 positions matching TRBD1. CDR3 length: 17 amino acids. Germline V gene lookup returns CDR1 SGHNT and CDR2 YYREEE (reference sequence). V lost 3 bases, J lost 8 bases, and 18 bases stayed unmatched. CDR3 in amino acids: CASSYVPGQAEFGGYTF. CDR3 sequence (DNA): TGTGCCAGCAGCTATGTCCCGGGACAGGCTGAATTCGGGGGCTACACCTTC. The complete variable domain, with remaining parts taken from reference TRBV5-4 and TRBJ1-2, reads ETGVTQSPTHLIKTRGQQVTLRCSSQSGHNTVSWYQQALGQGPQFIFQYYREEENGRGNFPPRFSGLQFPNYSSELNVNALELDDSALYLCASSYVPGQAEFGGYTFGSGTRLTVV.

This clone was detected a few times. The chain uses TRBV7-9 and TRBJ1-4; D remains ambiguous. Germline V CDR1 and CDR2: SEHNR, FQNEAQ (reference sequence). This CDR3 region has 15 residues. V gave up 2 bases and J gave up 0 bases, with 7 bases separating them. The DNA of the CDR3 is TGTGCCAGCAGCTTACGGAGTTCAACTAATGAAAAACTGTTTTTT. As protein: CASSLRSSTNEKLFF.

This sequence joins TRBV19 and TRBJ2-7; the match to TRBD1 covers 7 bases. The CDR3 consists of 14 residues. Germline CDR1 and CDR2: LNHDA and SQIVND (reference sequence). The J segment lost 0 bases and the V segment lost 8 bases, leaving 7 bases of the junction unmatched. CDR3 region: CASAKQGSSYEQYF. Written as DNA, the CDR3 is TGTGCCAGTGCCAAACAGGGGAGCTCCTACGAGCAGTACTTC.

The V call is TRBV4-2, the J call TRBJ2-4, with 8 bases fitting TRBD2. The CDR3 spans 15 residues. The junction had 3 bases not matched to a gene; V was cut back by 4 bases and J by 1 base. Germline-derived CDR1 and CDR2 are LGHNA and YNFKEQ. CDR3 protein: CASSRGLVAKNIQYF. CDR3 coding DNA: TGTGCCAGCAGCCGGGGACTAGTGGCCAAAAACATTCAGTACTTC.

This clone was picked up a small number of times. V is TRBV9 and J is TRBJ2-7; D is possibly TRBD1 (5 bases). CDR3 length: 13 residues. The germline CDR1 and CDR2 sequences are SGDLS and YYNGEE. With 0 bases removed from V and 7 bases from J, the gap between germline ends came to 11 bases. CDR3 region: CASSVGQGREQYF. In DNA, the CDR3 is TGTGCCAGCAGCGTAGGTCAGGGCCGGGAGCAGTACTTC.

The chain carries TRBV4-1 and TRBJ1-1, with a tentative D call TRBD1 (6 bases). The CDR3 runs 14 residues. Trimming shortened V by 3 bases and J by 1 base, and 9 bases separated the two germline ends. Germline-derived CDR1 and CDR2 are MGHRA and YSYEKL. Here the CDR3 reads CASSQWGQNTEAFF. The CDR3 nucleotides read TGCGCCAGCAGCCAGTGGGGACAGAACACTGAAGCTTTCTTT.

The CDR3 region is CASSFSGGREQYF. As DNA, the CDR3 is TGTGCCAGCAGCTTCTCAGGGGGCAGGGAGCAGTACTTC. The gene calls are TRBV7-3 and TRBJ2-7; 8 bases map to TRBD1. The ends lost 3 bases at V and 7 bases at J; junction bases unmatched: 5. This CDR3 comprises 13 residues. The V gene's germline CDR1 is SGHTA and CDR2 FQGTGA. The full variable domain, in which reference TRBV7-3 and TRBJ2-7 provide the parts outside the CDR3, is GAGVSQTPSNKVTEKGKYVELRCDPISGHTALYWYRQSLGQGPEFLIYFQGTGAADDSGLPNDRFFAVRPEGSVSTLKIQRTERGDSAVYLCASSFSGGREQYFGPGTRLTVT.

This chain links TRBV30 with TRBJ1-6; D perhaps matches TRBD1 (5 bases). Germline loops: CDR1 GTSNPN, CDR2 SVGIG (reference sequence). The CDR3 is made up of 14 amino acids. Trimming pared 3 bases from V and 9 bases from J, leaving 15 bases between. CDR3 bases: TGTGCCTGGAGGGCCCGCAGGGAGGGTTCACCCCTCCACTTT. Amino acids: CAWRARREGSPLHF.

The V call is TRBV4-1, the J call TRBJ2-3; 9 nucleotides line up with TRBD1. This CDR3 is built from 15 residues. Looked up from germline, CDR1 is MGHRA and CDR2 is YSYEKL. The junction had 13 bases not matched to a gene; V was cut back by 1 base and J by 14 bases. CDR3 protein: CASSQVRTGARGRYF. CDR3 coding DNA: TGCGCCAGCAGCCAAGTTAGGACAGGGGCCCGCGGGCGGTATTTT.

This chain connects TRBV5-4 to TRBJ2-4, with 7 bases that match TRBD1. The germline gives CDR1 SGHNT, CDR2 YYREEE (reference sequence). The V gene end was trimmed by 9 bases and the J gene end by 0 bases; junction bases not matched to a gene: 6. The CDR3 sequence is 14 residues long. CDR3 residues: CATQTGRAKNIQYF. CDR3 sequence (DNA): TGTGCCACCCAGACAGGGAGAGCCAAAAACATTCAGTACTTC.

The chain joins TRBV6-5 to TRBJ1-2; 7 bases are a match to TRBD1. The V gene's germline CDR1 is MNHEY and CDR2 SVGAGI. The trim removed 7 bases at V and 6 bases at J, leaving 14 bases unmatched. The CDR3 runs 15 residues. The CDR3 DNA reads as TGTGCCAGCACCCGGTCTAACCAGGGGGGAAATGGCTACACCTTC. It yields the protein CASTRSNQGGNGYTF.

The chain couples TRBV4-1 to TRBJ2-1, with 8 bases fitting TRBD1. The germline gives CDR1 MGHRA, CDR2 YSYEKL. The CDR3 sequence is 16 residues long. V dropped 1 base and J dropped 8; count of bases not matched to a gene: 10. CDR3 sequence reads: CASSQAPGQAGDEQFF. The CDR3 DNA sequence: TGCGCCAGCAGCCAAGCCCCGGGACAGGCGGGTGATGAGCAGTTCTTC.

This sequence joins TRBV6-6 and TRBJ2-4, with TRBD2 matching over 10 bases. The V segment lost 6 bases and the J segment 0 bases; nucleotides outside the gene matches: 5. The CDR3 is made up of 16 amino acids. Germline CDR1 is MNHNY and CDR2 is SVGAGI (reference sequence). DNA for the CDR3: TGTGCCAGCAGCCGCCTAGCGGGGGTAGCCAAAAACATTCAGTACTTC. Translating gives CASSRLAGVAKNIQYF.

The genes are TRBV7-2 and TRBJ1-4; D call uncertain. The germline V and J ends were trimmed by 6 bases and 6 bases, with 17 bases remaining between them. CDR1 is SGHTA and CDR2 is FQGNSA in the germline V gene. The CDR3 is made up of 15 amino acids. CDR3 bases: TGTGCCAGCAGACGAAGGCCCGGAGGGCATGAAAAACTGTTTTTT. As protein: CASRRRPGGHEKLFF. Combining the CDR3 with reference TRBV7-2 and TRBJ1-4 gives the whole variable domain GAGVSQSPSNKVTEKGKDVELRCDPISGHTALYWYRQSLGQGLEFLIYFQGNSAPDKSGLPSDRFSAERTGGSVSTLTIQRTQQEDSAVYLCASRRRPGGHEKLFFGSGTQLSVL.

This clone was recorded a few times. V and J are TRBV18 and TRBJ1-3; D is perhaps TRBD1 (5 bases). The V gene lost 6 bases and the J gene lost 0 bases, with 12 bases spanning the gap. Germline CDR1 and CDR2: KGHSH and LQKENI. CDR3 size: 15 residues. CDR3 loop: CASSGAALSGNTIYF. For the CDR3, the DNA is TGTGCCAGCTCTGGGGCGGCCCTCTCTGGAAACACCATATATTTT.

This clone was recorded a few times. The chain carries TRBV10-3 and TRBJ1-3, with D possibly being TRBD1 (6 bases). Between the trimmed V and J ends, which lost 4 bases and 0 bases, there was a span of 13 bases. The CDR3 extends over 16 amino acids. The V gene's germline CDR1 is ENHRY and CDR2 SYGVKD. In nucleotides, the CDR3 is TGTGCCATCAGTGCGAGTACAGGGACCTCTGGAAACACCATATATTTT. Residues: CAISASTGTSGNTIYF.

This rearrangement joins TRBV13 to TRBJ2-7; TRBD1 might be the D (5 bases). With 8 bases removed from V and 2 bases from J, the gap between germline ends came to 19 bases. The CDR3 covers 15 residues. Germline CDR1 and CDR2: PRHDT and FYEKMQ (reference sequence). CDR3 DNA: TGTGCCAGCCAAAAGATCCAGGGTAGAGCCTACGAGCAGTACTTC. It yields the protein CASQKIQGRAYEQYF.

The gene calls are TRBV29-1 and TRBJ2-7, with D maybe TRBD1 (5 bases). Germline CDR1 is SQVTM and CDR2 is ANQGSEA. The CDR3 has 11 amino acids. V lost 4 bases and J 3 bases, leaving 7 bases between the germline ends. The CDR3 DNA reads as TGCAGCGTTGGAGACAGCTACGAGCAGTACTTC. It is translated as CSVGDSYEQYF.

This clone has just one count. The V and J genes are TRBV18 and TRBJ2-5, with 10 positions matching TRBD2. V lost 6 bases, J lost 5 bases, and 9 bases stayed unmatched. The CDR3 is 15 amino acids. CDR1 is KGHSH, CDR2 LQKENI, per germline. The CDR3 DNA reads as TGTGCCAGCTCTCAAGGACTAGCGGCAGCGGAGACCCAGTACTTC. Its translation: CASSQGLAAAETQYF.

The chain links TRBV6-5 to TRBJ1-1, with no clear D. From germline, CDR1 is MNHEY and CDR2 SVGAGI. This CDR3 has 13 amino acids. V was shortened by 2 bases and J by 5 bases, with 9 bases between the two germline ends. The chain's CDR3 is CASSYEGRTEAFF. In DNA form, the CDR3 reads TGTGCCAGCAGTTACGAGGGTAGGACTGAAGCTTTCTTT.

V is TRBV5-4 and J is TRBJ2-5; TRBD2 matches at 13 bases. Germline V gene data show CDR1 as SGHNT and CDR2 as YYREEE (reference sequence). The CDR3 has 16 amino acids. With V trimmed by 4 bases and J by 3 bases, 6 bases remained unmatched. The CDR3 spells CASSPTGLAGEETQYF. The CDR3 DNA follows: TGTGCCAGCAGCCCAACCGGACTAGCGGGGGAAGAGACCCAGTACTTC.

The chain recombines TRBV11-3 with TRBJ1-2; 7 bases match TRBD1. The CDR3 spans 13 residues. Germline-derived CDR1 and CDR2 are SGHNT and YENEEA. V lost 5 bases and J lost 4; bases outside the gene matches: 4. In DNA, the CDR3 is TGTGCCAGCAGCCAGACAGGGAGCTATGGCTACACCTTC. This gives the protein CASSQTGSYGYTF.

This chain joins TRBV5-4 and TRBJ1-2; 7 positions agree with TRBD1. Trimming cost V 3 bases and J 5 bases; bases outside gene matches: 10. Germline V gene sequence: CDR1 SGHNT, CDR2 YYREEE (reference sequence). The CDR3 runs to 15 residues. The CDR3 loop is CASSSGQTGSYGYTF. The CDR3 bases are TGTGCCAGCAGCTCGGGCCAGACAGGGAGTTATGGCTACACCTTC.